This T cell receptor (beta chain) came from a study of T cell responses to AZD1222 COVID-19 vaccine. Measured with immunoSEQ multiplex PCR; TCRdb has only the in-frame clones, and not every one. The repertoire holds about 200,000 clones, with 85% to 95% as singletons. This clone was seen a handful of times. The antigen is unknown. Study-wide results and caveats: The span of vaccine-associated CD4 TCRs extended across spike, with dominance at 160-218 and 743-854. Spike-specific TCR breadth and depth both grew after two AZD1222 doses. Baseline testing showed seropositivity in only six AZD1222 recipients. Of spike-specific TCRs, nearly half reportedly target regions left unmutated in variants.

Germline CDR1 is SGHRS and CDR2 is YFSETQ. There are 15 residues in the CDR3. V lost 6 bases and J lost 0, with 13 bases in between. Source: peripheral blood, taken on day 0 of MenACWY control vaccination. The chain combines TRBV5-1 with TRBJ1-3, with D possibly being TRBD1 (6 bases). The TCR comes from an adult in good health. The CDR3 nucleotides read TGCGCCAGCACCGGACAGTCGGTCTCTGGAAACACCATATATTTT. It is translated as CASTGQSVSGNTIYF.